This TCR beta chain was observed in a study of cytomegalovirus exposure and HLA in healthy donors. About the study: Counted in an early data release were tens of millions of unique TCRs from HLA-typed donors.

PCR employed 60 Vbeta and 13 Jbeta primers. Method: immunoSEQ multiplex PCR; TCRdb's copy keeps in-frame clones and lacks some. The sample has around 88,000 clones, about 74% seen once; the top ten hold approximately 1.8%. Germline loops: CDR1 SGHAT, CDR2 FQNNGV. After removal of 3 bases from V and 5 bases from J, the junction contained 7 bases not matched to a gene. CDR3 length: 15 amino acids. Concerning this clone: Its antigen remains unknown.

Findings of the study overall: Analyzed later, association rates of TCRs varied across HLA loci, with DRB1 most and HLA-C fewest. Among TCR sequences, most were rare, though some public TCRs appeared in many donors. Under in vitro conditions, a few CMV-associated chains were confirmed as specific for CMV antigens.

The sample was PBMCs. The rearrangement joins TRBV11-2 to TRBJ1-1; 9 bases are a match to TRBD1. The receptor comes from a male donor in good health and CMV-seronegative. This CDR3 is CASSFGQGWVTEAFF. In DNA, the CDR3 is TGTGCCAGCAGCTTCGGACAGGGGTGGGTGACTGAAGCTTTCTTT.